This entry is about one TCR beta chain. The same CDR3 also results from other DNA sequences found in this sample. This entry is derived from a study of blood T cell repertoires in COVID-19. Study at large: Donors in the United States, Italy and Spain gave samples during acute or convalescent COVID-19. Sources were T cells, B-cell-depleted T cells, or PBMCs; the material itself was cDNA or gDNA.

J was trimmed by 1 base and V by 0 bases; bases with no gene match: 2. The CDR3 extends over 17 amino acids. Germline V CDR1 and CDR2: MGHRA, YSYEKL. In the source study's methods: Scientists estimated how many nucleated cells there were by amplifying reference gene primers. Assay used: immunoSEQ multiplex PCR; TCRdb lists only in-frame clones, some missing. V and J calls and clone size come straight from that table; D and trimming were deduced from the DNA. In the table there are some 240,000 clones, roughly 89% of which are singletons. The sequenced sample was peripheral blood. The TCR was taken from a woman between 35 and 50 years old who had recovered from COVID-19. This chain joins TRBV4-1 and TRBJ1-6, with 8 bases matching TRBD1. The CDR3: CASSQDRGRSYNSPLHF. The CDR3 DNA sequence: TGCGCCAGCAGCCAAGACAGGGGGCGATCCTATAATTCACCCCTCCACTTT.